This T cell receptor beta chain was captured in a study of T cells in Graves' hyperthyroidism and ophthalmopathy. V was shortened by 7 bases and J by 1 base, with 5 bases between the two germline ends. The CDR3 is 12 amino acids. Looked up from germline, CDR1 is MDHEN and CDR2 is SYDVKM. TCR beta CDR3 regions were amplified from RNA. TCR CDR3 regions were first amplified by RT-PCR with HTBI primers. TCRdb re-analysed the multiplex PCR reads in MiXCR, keeping a single row per CDR3 protein. Of about 520,000 distinct CDR3 sequences listed, less than 25% are singletons. This clonotype was detected ten times or more.

This chain joins TRBV28 and TRBJ1-5, with D unresolved. Material: blood. The source is a young man with Graves' hyperthyroidism. The DNA for the CDR3 is TGTGCCAGCAACGAAAGCAATCAGCCCCAGCATTTT. Translating gives CASNESNQPQHF.